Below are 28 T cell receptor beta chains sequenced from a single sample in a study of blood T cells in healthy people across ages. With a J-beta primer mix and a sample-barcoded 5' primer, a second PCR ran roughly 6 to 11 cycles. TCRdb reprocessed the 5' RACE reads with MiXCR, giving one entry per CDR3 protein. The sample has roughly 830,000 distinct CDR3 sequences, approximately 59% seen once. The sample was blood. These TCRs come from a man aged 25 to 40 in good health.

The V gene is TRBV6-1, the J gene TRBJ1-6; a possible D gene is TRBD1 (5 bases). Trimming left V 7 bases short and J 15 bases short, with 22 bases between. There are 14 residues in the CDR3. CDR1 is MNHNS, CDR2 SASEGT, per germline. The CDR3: CASIRTGTGQVLHF. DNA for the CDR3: TGTGCCAGCATCAGGACCGGGACGGGCCAGGTCCTCCACTTT.

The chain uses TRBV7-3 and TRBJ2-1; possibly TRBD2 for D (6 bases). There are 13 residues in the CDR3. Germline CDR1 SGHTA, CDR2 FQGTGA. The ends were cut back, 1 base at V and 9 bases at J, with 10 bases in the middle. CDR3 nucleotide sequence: TGTGCCAGCAGCTTAAGGATGGGAGGTGAGCAGTTCTTC. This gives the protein CASSLRMGGEQFF. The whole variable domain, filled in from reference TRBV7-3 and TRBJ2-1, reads GAGVSQTPSNKVTEKGKYVELRCDPISGHTALYWYRQSLGQGPEFLIYFQGTGAADDSGLPNDRFFAVRPEGSVSTLKIQRTERGDSAVYLCASSLRMGGEQFFGPGTRLTVL.

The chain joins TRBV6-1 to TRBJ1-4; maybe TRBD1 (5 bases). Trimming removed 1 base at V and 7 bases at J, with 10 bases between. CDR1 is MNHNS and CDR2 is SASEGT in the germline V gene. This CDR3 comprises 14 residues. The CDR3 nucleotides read TGTGCCAGCAGTGAAGTTTGGGGGTCTGAAAAACTGTTTTTT. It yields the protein CASSEVWGSEKLFF.

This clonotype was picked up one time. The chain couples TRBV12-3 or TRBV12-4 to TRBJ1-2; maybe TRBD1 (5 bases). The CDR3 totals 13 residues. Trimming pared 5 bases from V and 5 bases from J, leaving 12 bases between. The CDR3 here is CASSMAQVYGYTF. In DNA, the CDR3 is TGTGCCAGCAGTATGGCACAGGTTTATGGCTACACCTTC.

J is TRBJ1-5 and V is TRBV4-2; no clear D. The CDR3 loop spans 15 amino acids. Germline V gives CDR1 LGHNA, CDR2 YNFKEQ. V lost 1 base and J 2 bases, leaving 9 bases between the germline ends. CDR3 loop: CASSQGARGNQPQHF. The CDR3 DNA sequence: TGTGCCAGCAGCCAAGGGGCTAGGGGCAATCAGCCCCAGCATTTT.

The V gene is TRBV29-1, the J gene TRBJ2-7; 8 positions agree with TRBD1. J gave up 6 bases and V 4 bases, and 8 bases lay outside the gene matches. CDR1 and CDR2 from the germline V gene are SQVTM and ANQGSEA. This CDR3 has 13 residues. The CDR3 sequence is CSVGWDRSGEQYF. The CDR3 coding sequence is TGCAGCGTTGGATGGGACAGGTCCGGCGAGCAGTACTTC.

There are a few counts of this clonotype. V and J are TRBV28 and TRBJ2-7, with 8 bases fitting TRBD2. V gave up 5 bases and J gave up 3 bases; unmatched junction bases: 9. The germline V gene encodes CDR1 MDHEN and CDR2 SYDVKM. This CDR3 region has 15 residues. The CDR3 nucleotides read TGTGCCAGCAGTAGCCCGGGACTAGTGGGCTACGAGCAGTACTTC. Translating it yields CASSSPGLVGYEQYF. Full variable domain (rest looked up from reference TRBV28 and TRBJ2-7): DVKVTQSSRYLVKRTGEKVFLECVQDMDHENMFWYRQDPGLGLRLIYFSYDVKMKEKGDIPEGYSVSREKKERFSLILESASTNQTSMYLCASSSPGLVGYEQYFGPGTRLTVT.

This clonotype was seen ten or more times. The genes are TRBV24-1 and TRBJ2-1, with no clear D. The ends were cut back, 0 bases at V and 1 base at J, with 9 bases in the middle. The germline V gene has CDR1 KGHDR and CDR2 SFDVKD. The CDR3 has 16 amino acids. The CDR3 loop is CATSDLQWASYNEQFF. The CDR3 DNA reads TGTGCCACCAGTGATTTGCAGTGGGCGTCCTACAATGAGCAGTTCTTC.

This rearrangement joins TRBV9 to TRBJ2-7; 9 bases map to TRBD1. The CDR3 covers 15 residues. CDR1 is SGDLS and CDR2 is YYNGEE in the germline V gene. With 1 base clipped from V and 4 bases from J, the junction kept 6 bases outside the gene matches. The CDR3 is CASSVTGGAEYEQYF. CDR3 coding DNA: TGTGCCAGCAGCGTAACAGGGGGCGCCGAATACGAGCAGTACTTC.

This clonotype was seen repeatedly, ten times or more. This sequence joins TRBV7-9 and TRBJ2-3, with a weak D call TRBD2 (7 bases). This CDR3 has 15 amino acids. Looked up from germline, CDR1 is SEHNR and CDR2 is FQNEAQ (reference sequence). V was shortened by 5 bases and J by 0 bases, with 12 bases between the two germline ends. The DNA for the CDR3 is TGTGCCAGCAGCCCACGGGGGGCTAGCACAGATACGCAGTATTTT. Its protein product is CASSPRGASTDTQYF.

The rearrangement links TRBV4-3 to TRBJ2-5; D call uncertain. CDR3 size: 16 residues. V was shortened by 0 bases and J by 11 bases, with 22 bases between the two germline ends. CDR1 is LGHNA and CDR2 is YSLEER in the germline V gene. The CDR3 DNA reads TGCGCCAGCAGCCAAGATGGACCGTCCAATATCTACGGGCAGTACTTC. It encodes CASSQDGPSNIYGQYF.

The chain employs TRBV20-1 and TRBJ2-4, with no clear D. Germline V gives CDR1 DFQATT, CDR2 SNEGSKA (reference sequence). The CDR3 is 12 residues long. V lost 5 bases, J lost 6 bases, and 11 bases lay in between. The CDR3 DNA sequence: TGCAGTGCTGTGCTTGGGCGAAACATTCAGTACTTC. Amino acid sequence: CSAVLGRNIQYF.

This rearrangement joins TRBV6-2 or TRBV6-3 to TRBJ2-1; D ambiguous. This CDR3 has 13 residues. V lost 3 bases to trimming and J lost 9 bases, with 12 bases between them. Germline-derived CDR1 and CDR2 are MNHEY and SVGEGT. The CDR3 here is CASSYEGLGEQFF. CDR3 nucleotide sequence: TGTGCCAGCAGTTATGAAGGTTTAGGTGAGCAGTTCTTC.

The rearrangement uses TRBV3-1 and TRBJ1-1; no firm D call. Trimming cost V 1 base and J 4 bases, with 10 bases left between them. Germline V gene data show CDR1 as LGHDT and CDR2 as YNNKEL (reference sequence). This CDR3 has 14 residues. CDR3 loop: CASSQVDVGTEAFF. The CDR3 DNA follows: TGTGCCAGCAGCCAAGTGGATGTCGGCACTGAAGCTTTCTTT.

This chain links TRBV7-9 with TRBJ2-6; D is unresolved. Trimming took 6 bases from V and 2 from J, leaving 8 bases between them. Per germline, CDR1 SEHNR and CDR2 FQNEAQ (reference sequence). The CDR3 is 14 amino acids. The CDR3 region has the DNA TGTGCCAGCAGGTTCGGAACTGGGGCCAACGTCCTGACTTTC. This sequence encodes CASRFGTGANVLTF. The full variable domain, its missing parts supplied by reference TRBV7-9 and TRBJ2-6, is DTGVSQNPRHKITKRGQNVTFRCDPISEHNRLYWYRQTLGQGPEFLTYFQNEAQLEKSRLLSDRFSAERPKGSFSTLEIQRTEQGDSAMYLCASRFGTGANVLTFGAGSRLTVL.

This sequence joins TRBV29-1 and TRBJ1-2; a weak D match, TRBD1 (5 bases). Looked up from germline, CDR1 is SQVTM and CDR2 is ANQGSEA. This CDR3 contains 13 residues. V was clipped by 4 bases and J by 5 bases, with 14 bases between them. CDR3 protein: CSVVPGGLYGYTF. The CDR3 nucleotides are TGCAGCGTTGTGCCGGGGGGTCTTTATGGCTACACCTTC.

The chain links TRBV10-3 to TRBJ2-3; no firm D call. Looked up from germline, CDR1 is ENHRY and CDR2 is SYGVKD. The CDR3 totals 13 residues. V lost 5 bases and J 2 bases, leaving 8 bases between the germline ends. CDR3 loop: CAISSLITDTQYF. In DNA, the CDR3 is TGTGCCATCAGTAGTCTAATCACAGATACGCAGTATTTT.

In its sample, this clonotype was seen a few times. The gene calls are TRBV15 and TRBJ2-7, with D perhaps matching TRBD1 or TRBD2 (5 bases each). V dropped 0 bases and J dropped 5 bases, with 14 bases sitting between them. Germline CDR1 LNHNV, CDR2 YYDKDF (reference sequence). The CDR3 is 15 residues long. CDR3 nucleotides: TGTGCCACCAGCAGAGATCGGGGCAGGCGCCACGAGCAGTACTTC. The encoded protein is CATSRDRGRRHEQYF.

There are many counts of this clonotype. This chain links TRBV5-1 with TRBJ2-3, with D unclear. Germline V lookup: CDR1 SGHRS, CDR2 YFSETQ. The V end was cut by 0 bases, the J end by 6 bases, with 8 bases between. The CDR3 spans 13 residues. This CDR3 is CASSLGISDTQYF. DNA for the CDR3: TGCGCCAGCAGCTTGGGCATTTCGGATACGCAGTATTTT.

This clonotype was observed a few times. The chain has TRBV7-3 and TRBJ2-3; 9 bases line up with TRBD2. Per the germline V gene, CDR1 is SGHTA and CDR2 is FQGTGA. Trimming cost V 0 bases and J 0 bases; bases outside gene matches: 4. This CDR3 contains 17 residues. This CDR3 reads CASSLTRSGGSTDTQYF. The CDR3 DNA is TGTGCCAGCAGCTTAACGAGAAGCGGGGGGAGCACAGATACGCAGTATTTT.

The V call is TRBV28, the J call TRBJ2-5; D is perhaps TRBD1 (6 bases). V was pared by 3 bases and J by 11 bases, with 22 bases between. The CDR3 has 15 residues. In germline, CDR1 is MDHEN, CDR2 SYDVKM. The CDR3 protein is CASSLGAGAYNEQYF. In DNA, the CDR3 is TGTGCCAGCAGTTTGGGGGCAGGGGCCTACAATGAGCAGTACTTC.

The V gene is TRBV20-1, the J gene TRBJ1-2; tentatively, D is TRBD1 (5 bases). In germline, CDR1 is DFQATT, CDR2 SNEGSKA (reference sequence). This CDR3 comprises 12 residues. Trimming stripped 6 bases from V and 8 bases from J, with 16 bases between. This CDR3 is CSARRPGGGYTF. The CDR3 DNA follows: TGCAGTGCCCGACGACCCGGGGGAGGCTACACCTTC.

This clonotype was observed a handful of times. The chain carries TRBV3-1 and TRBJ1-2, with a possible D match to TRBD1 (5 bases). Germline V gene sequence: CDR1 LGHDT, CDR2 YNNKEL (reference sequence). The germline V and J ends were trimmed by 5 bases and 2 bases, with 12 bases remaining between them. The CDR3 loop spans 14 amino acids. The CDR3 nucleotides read TGTGCCAGCAGCGACCCCGGACAAAACTATGGCTACACCTTC. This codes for CASSDPGQNYGYTF.

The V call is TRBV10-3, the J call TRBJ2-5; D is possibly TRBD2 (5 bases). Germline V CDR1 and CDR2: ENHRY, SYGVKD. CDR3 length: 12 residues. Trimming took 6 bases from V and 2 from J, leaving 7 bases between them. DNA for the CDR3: TGTGCCATCAGCCCGGGGCAAGAGACCCAGTACTTC. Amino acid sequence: CAISPGQETQYF.

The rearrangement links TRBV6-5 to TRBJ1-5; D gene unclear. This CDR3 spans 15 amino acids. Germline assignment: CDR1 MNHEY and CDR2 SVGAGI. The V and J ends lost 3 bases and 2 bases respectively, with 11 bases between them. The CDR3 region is CASSYGPWGNQPQHF. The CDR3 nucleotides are TGTGCCAGCAGTTATGGACCATGGGGCAATCAGCCCCAGCATTTT.

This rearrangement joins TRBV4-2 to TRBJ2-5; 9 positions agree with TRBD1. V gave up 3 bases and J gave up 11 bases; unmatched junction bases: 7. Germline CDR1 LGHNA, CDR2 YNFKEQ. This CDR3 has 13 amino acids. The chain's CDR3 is CASSQETGGEQYF. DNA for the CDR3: TGTGCCAGCAGCCAGGAGACAGGGGGTGAGCAGTACTTC.

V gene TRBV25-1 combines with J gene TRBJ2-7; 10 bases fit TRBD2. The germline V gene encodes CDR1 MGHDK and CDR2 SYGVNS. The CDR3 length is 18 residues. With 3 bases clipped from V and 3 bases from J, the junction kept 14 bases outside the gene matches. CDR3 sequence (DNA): TGTGCCAGCAGTGAGGGCCTAGCGGGGGCCAAAACTCTCTACGAGCAGTACTTC. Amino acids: CASSEGLAGAKTLYEQYF.

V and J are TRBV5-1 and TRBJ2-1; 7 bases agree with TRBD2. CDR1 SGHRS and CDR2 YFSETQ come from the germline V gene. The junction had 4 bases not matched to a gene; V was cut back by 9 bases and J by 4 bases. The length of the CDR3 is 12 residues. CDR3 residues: CATGGSYNEQFF. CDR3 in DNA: TGCGCCACCGGGGGGTCTTACAATGAGCAGTTCTTC.